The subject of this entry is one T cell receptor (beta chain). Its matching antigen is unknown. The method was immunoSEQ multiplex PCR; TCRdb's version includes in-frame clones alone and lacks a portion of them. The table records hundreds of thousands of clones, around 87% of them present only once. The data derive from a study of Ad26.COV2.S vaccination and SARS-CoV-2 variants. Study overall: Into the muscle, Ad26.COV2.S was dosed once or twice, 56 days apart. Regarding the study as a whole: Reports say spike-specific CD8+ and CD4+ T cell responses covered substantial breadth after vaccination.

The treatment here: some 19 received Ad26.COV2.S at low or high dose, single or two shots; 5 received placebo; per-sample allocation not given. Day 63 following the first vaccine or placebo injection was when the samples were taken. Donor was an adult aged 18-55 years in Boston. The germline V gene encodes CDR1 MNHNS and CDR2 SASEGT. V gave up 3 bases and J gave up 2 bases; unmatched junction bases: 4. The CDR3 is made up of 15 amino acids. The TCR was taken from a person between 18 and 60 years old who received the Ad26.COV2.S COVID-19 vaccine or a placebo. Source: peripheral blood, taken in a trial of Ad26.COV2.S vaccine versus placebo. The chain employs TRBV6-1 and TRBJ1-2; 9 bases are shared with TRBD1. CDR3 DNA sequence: TGTGCCAGCAGTGACGCAGGACAGGGGAACTATGGCTACACCTTC. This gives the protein CASSDAGQGNYGYTF.